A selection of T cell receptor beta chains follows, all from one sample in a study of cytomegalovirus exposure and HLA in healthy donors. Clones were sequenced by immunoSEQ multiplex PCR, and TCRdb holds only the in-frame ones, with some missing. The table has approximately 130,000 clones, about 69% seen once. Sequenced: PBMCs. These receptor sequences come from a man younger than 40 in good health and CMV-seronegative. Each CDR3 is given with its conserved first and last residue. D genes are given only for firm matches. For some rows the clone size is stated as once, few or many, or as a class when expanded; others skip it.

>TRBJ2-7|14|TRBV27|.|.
CASRGKQSTYEQYF
TGTGCCAGCCGCGGGAAACAATCGACTTACGAGCAGTACTTC
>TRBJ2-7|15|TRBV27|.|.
CASSFVGGASYEQYF
TGTGCCAGCAGTTTTGTGGGGGGGGCCTCCTACGAGCAGTACTTC
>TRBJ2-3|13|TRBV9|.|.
CASSETGEDTQYF
TGTGCCAGCAGCGAGACGGGGGAAGATACGCAGTATTTT
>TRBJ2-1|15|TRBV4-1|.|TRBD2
CASSYPSGGADEQFF
TGCGCCAGCAGCTACCCTAGCGGGGGGGCGGACGAGCAGTTCTTC
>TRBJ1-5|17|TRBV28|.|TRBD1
CASSLGRNRGPNQPQHF
TGTGCCAGCAGTTTAGGTCGGAATAGGGGGCCCAATCAGCCCCAGCATTTT
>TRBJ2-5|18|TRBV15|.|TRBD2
CATSRGGVASGSGETQYF
TGTGCCACCAGCAGAGGCGGAGTGGCTAGCGGGAGCGGGGAGACCCAGTACTTC
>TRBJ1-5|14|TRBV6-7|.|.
CASSSTQLNQPQHF
TGTGCCAGCAGTTCTACACAGCTCAATCAGCCCCAGCATTTT
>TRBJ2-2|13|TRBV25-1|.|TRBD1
CASSATGAGELFF
TGTGCCAGCAGTGCGACAGGGGCCGGGGAGCTGTTTTTT
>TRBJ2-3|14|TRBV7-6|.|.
CASSSTPGTDTQYF
TGTGCCAGCAGCTCAACGCCGGGGACAGATACGCAGTATTTT
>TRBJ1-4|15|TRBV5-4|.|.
CASSLGSRVNEKLFF
TGTGCCAGCAGCTTGGGGTCCAGGGTTAATGAAAAACTGTTTTTT
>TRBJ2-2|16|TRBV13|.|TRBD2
CASSDLAGGTFGELFF
TGTGCCAGCAGCGACCTAGCGGGCGGGACCTTCGGGGAGCTGTTTTTT
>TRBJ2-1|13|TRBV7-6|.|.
CASSPDRYNEQFF
TGTGCCAGCAGCCCCGACAGATACAATGAGCAGTTCTTC
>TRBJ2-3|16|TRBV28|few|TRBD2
CASSSRSGKSTDTQYF
TGTGCCAGCAGTTCCCGTAGCGGGAAGAGCACAGATACGCAGTATTTT
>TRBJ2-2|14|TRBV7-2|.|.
CASSSLTRAGELFF
TGTGCCAGCAGCTCACTAACTAGAGCCGGGGAGCTGTTTTTT
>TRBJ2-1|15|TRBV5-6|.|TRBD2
CASSLLADHYNEQFF
TGTGCCAGCAGCTTACTAGCGGACCACTACAATGAGCAGTTCTTC
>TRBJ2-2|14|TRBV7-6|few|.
CASSHEIYAGELFF
TGTGCCAGCAGCCATGAAATCTACGCCGGGGAGCTGTTTTTT
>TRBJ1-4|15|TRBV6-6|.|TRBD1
CASRTPTGQNEKLFF
TGTGCCAGCAGGACTCCGACAGGGCAGAATGAAAAACTGTTTTTT
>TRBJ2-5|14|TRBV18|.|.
CASSPPSVKETQYF
TGTGCCAGCTCACCACCGTCAGTAAAAGAGACCCAGTACTTC
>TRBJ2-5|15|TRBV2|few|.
CASNSLLANQETQYF
TGTGCCAGCAATAGCCTACTAGCAAACCAAGAGACCCAGTACTTC
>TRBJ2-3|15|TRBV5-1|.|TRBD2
CASSLGLAVRDTQYF
TGCGCCAGCAGCTTGGGACTAGCGGTCCGAGATACGCAGTATTTT
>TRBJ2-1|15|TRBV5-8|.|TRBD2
CASSLGTSGYNEQFF
TGTGCCAGCAGCTTGGGGACTAGCGGATACAATGAGCAGTTCTTC
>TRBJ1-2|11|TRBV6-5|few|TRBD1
CASKTGIGYTF
TGTGCCAGTAAGACAGGGATCGGCTACACCTTC
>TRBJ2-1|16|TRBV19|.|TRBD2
CASSSRRGGSYNEQFF
TGTGCCAGTAGCTCACGACGCGGGGGCTCCTACAATGAGCAGTTCTTC
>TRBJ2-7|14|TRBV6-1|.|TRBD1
CASSEGRGFYEQYF
TGTGCCAGCAGTGAAGGCAGGGGGTTCTACGAGCAGTACTTC
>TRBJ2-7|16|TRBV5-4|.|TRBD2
CASSNVAGSHSYEQYF
TGTGCCAGCAGTAACGTAGCGGGGTCTCACTCCTACGAGCAGTACTTC
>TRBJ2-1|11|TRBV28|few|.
CASAVLREQFF
TGTGCCAGCGCCGTCCTCCGGGAGCAGTTCTTC
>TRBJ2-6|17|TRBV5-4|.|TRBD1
CASSPDRGVRGANVLTF
TGTGCCAGCAGCCCGGACAGGGGCGTTAGGGGGGCCAACGTCCTGACTTTC
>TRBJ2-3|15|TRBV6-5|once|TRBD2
CASSQRLAGRNTQYF
TGTGCCAGCAGTCAGAGGCTAGCGGGGCGCAATACGCAGTATTTT
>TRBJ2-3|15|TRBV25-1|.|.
CASSEPWGVTDTQYF
TGTGCCAGCAGTGAACCCTGGGGGGTCACAGATACGCAGTATTTT
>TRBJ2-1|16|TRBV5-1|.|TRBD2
CASSPGAGVGYNEQFF
TGCGCCAGCAGCCCAGGTGCGGGGGTGGGTTACAATGAGCAGTTCTTC
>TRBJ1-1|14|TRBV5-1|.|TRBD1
CASTSGQAETEAFF
TGCGCCAGCACCTCGGGACAGGCGGAGACTGAAGCTTTCTTT
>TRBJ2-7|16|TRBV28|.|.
CASSDITGYKIYEQYF
TGTGCCAGCAGTGACATTACAGGGTACAAGATTTACGAGCAGTACTTC
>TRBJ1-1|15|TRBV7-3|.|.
CASSLQAGSNTEAFF
TGTGCCAGCAGCTTACAGGCTGGATCCAACACTGAAGCTTTCTTT
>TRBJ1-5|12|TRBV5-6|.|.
CASSLANQPQHF
TGTGCCAGCAGCTTAGCGAATCAGCCCCAGCATTTT
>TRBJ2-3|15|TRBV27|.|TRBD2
CASSLRSSGGDTQYF
TGTGCCAGCAGTTTAAGGTCTAGCGGGGGGGATACGCAGTATTTT
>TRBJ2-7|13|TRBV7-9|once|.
CASSPRLANEQYF
TGTGCCAGCAGCCCCAGACTTGCCAACGAGCAGTACTTC
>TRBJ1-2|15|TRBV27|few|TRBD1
CASSSYRDRGFGYTF
TGTGCCAGCAGTTCGTACCGGGACAGGGGGTTTGGCTACACCTTC
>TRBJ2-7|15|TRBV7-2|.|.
CASSLEWQGGYEQYF
TGTGCCAGCAGCTTAGAATGGCAAGGAGGGTACGAGCAGTACTTC
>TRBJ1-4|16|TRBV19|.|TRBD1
CASSMGLGQSNEKLFF
TGTGCCAGTAGTATGGGGCTGGGACAGTCTAATGAAAAACTGTTTTTT
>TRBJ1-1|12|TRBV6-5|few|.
CASSRQNTEAFF
TGTGCCAGCAGCAGACAAAACACTGAAGCTTTCTTT
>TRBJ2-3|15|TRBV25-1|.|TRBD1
CASSPANRGTDKQYF
TGTGCCAGCAGTCCGGCAAACCGAGGGACAGATAAGCAGTATTTT
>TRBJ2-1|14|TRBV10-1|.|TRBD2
CASDQTSGVFPQFF
TGCGCCAGCGATCAGACTAGCGGGGTTTTTCCCCAGTTCTTC